This TCR beta chain was profiled in a study of blood T cell repertoires in COVID-19. About the research overall: Donors in the United States, Italy and Spain gave samples during acute or convalescent COVID-19. The cDNA or gDNA used as material had been derived from T cells, B-cell-depleted T cells, or PBMCs.

This clone was picked up one time. Per the study methods: Amplification from reference gene primers served as the basis for estimated nucleated cell counts. Only in-frame clones appear in the TCRdb table, and some are missing; sequencing was by immunoSEQ multiplex PCR. That table furnishes V, J and clone size, whereas the DNA furnished D and trimming. The table lists approximately 160,000 clones, 76% of them singletons. Sequenced material: peripheral blood. The clonotype comes from an elderly woman with acute or convalescent COVID-19.

The CDR3 here is CATSDDRGDEQFF. The CDR3 region has the DNA TGTGCCACCAGTGATGACAGGGGTGATGAGCAGTTCTTC. The J gene is TRBJ2-1, the V gene TRBV24-1; 8 nucleotides match TRBD1. J lost 8 bases, V lost 3 bases, and 2 bases had no gene match. CDR3 length equals 13 residues. Germline values: CDR1 KGHDR, CDR2 SFDVKD.